Listed here are 28 T cell receptor beta chains from one sample, sequenced in a study of cytomegalovirus exposure and HLA in healthy donors. Assay used: immunoSEQ multiplex PCR; TCRdb lists only in-frame clones, some missing. The table records 110,000 to 150,000 clones, 90% to 95% of them present only once. The specimen sequenced was PBMCs. Receptors were obtained from a man between 18 and 35 years old in good health and CMV-seronegative.

The rearrangement links TRBV19 to TRBJ2-1, with D maybe TRBD2 (6 bases). The CDR3 spans 15 residues. The germline CDR1 and CDR2 sequences are LNHDA and SQIVND (reference sequence). V was trimmed by 7 bases and J by 9 bases, leaving 22 bases between them. The CDR3 coding sequence is TGTGCCAGTAAAGGATTAGGGCTCCCCGGGGGTGAGCAGTTCTTC. Residues: CASKGLGLPGGEQFF.

The rearrangement joins TRBV10-3 to TRBJ2-2; TRBD2 matches at 15 bases. The CDR3 loop spans 18 amino acids. V shed 8 bases and J 0 bases; nucleotides not matched to a gene: 7. Germline V gene sequence: CDR1 ENHRY, CDR2 SYGVKD. CDR3 loop: CAIGGLAGGGSNTGELFF. CDR3 nucleotides: TGTGCCATCGGAGGACTAGCGGGAGGGGGGTCGAACACCGGGGAGCTGTTTTTT.

The V call is TRBV27, the J call TRBJ2-6; the match to TRBD1 covers 10 bases. V trimming: 6 bases; J trimming: 4 bases; junction bases outside the gene matches: 9. The length of the CDR3 is 17 residues. Germline lookup yields CDR1 MNHEY and CDR2 SMNVEV (reference sequence). The CDR3 DNA follows: TGTGCCAGCAGGCCTTTTGACAGGGGGCCCGGGGCCAACGTCCTGACTTTC. It yields the protein CASRPFDRGPGANVLTF.

This chain uses TRBV19 with TRBJ2-3; maybe TRBD1 (6 bases). This CDR3 is built from 14 residues. The germline gives CDR1 LNHDA, CDR2 SQIVND (reference sequence). The V and J ends lost 8 bases and 2 bases respectively, with 14 bases between them. The CDR3, as DNA: TGTGCCAGTGGTCATAGGGGGTCCACAGATACGCAGTATTTT. It yields the protein CASGHRGSTDTQYF.

The genes are TRBV27 and TRBJ1-2; 8 bases agree with TRBD1. V lost 4 bases to trimming and J lost 1 base; unmatched junction nucleotides: 11. Germline lookup yields CDR1 MNHEY and CDR2 SMNVEV (reference sequence). The CDR3 is 17 residues long. CDR3 DNA sequence: TGTGCCAGCAGTTCGGGGCCGGGACAGGCGGGTAACTATGGCTACACCTTC. Protein product: CASSSGPGQAGNYGYTF.

V and J are TRBV6-5 and TRBJ1-5; TRBD1 is a possible D gene (6 bases). Germline lookup yields CDR1 MNHEY and CDR2 SVGAGI. CDR3 size: 13 residues. With 6 bases removed from V and 11 bases from J, the gap between germline ends came to 17 bases. The CDR3 coding sequence is TGTGCCAGCAGCAAGAACAGGGCCCAGGCCCAGCATTTT. Its translation: CASSKNRAQAQHF.

The chain joins TRBV10-1 to TRBJ1-1; 7 nucleotides line up with TRBD1. With V trimmed by 6 bases and J by 2 bases, 3 bases remained unmatched. CDR1 is WNHNN and CDR2 is SYGVQD in the germline V gene (reference sequence). This CDR3 spans 13 amino acids. The CDR3 DNA is TGCGCCAGCAGGGACAGGAATAACACTGAAGCTTTCTTT. Its translation: CASRDRNNTEAFF.

The chain recombines TRBV30 with TRBJ1-5, with D perhaps TRBD1 (5 bases). The CDR3 is 15 residues long. CDR1 and CDR2 from the germline V gene are GTSNPN and SVGIG (reference sequence). Deletions cut 4 bases from V and 3 bases from J, with 16 bases between. CDR3: CAWTLSTGHNQPQHF. In nucleotides, the CDR3 is TGTGCCTGGACCCTTTCAACAGGACACAATCAGCCCCAGCATTTT. The full variable domain, its missing parts supplied by reference TRBV30 and TRBJ1-5, is SQTIHQWPATLVQPVGSPLSLECTVEGTSNPNLYWYRQAAGRGLQLLFYSVGIGQISSEVPQNLSASRPQDRQFILSSKKLLLSDSGFYLCAWTLSTGHNQPQHFGDGTRLSIL.

J is TRBJ1-1 and V is TRBV9; tentative D call: TRBD1 (5 bases). The V gene's germline CDR1 is SGDLS and CDR2 YYNGEE. The CDR3 has 14 amino acids. V lost 4 bases and J 5 bases, leaving 15 bases between the germline ends. The CDR3 DNA sequence: TGTGCCAGCAGCACCGGGGGAGGGAGGACTGAAGCTTTCTTT. Its translation: CASSTGGGRTEAFF.

The CDR3 is CASSYTKLQGYYGYTF. In nucleotides, the CDR3 is TGTGCCAGCAGCTACACAAAACTCCAGGGCTACTATGGCTACACCTTC. V and J are TRBV5-4 and TRBJ1-2; tentatively, D is TRBD1 (5 bases). The CDR3 loop spans 16 amino acids. Germline V gene lookup returns CDR1 SGHNT and CDR2 YYREEE (reference sequence). The V gene lost 3 bases and the J gene lost 3 bases, with 18 bases spanning the gap. The variable domain in full, completed from reference TRBV5-4 and TRBJ1-2, reads ETGVTQSPTHLIKTRGQQVTLRCSSQSGHNTVSWYQQALGQGPQFIFQYYREEENGRGNFPPRFSGLQFPNYSSELNVNALELDDSALYLCASSYTKLQGYYGYTFGSGTRLTVV.

V gene TRBV18 combines with J gene TRBJ1-5; D is possibly TRBD1 (5 bases). V lost 4 bases, J lost 0 bases, and 7 bases lay in between. CDR1 and CDR2 from the germline V gene are KGHSH and LQKENI. The CDR3 sequence is 14 residues long. In DNA form, the CDR3 reads TGTGCCAGCTCACAGGGGAATAGCAATCAGCCCCAGCATTTT. It translates to CASSQGNSNQPQHF.

The chain links TRBV30 to TRBJ1-2, with TRBD1 matching over 7 bases. Germline lookup yields CDR1 GTSNPN and CDR2 SVGIG (reference sequence). The ends lost 5 bases at V and 3 bases at J; junction bases unmatched: 3. CDR3 size: 12 residues. CDR3 sequence (DNA): TGTGCCTGGGGACAGGACGACTATGGCTACACCTTC. Translation gives CAWGQDDYGYTF.

The chain employs TRBV7-6 and TRBJ2-3; TRBD2 aligns across 10 bases. The length of the CDR3 is 19 residues. V dropped 3 bases and J dropped 0; count of bases not matched to a gene: 12. Germline lookup yields CDR1 SGHVS and CDR2 FNYEAQ. This chain's CDR3 is CASSLGVTSGPLSTDTQYF. Written as DNA, the CDR3 is TGTGCCAGCAGCTTGGGTGTGACTAGCGGGCCCCTTAGCACAGATACGCAGTATTTT.

The J gene is TRBJ1-2, the V gene TRBV9, with no clear D. CDR3 length: 15 residues. Germline CDR1 and CDR2: SGDLS and YYNGEE. Trimming took off 1 base at V and 4 bases at J, with 14 bases between the two ends. The CDR3 nucleotides are TGTGCCAGCAGCGTAACGGAGTCCCACCTCTATGGCTACACCTTC. Amino acids: CASSVTESHLYGYTF.

The chain combines TRBV19 with TRBJ2-5; D not resolved. The V end lost 3 bases, the J end lost 2 bases, and 10 bases lay between the germline ends. The CDR3 runs to 14 residues. Per the germline V gene, CDR1 is LNHDA and CDR2 is SQIVND (reference sequence). The CDR3 here is CASSISRIQETQYF. The CDR3 region has the DNA TGTGCCAGTAGTATCTCCAGGATTCAAGAGACCCAGTACTTC.

This rearrangement joins TRBV7-8 to TRBJ1-2; TRBD1 matches 7 bases. V lost 3 bases, J lost 2 bases, and 9 bases stayed unmatched. CDR3 length: 16 amino acids. Germline-derived CDR1 and CDR2 are SGHVS and FQNEAQ. Here the CDR3 DNA reads TGTGCCAGCAGCTTGCTCGCGGGACAGAGAAACTATGGCTACACCTTC. Its protein is CASSLLAGQRNYGYTF.

The genes are TRBV28 and TRBJ2-1; D not certain. The CDR3 has 12 amino acids. Looked up from germline, CDR1 is MDHEN and CDR2 is SYDVKM. V lost 8 bases to trimming and J lost 0 bases, with 5 bases between them. As DNA, the CDR3 is TGTGCCAGCTTTAGCTCCTACAATGAGCAGTTCTTC. Translating it yields CASFSSYNEQFF.

This clone was picked up one time. The CDR3 loop reads CASSTRQGIRKQPQHF. CDR3 DNA: TGTGCCAGTAGTACCAGACAGGGGATACGGAAGCAGCCCCAGCATTTT. The V gene is TRBV19, the J gene TRBJ1-5; TRBD1 matches 8 bases. In germline, CDR1 is LNHDA, CDR2 SQIVND (reference sequence). The V segment lost 4 bases and the J segment 7 bases; nucleotides outside the gene matches: 12. The CDR3 is made up of 16 amino acids.

This chain uses TRBV27 with TRBJ1-1; D is uncertain. The CDR3 is 16 residues long. V lost 5 bases and J lost 4, with 20 bases in between. Germline V gives CDR1 MNHEY, CDR2 SMNVEV (reference sequence). Here the CDR3 reads CASSTPRGGRVTEAFF. CDR3 nucleotide sequence: TGTGCCAGCAGTACCCCCCGCGGAGGGAGGGTCACTGAAGCTTTCTTT.

The V gene is TRBV18, the J gene TRBJ1-3; 7 bases are shared with TRBD1. The length of the CDR3 is 16 residues. CDR1 KGHSH and CDR2 LQKENI come from the germline V gene. V gave up 2 bases and J gave up 0 bases; unmatched junction bases: 4. The CDR3 DNA reads TGTGCCAGCTCACCAGAGGGACAGTACTCTGGAAACACCATATATTTT. Its protein is CASSPEGQYSGNTIYF.

The CDR3 sequence is CASSAALAGGLRFF. The CDR3 DNA sequence: TGTGCCAGCAGCGCCGCCTTAGCGGGGGGGTTGCGATTCTTC. The V gene is TRBV11-2, the J gene TRBJ2-1; 11 nucleotides align to TRBD2. The CDR3 has 14 amino acids. Germline V gives CDR1 SGHAT, CDR2 FQNNGV. Germline trimming cut 5 bases from V and 16 bases from J; bases unmatched to any gene: 13.

The chain has TRBV10-3 and TRBJ2-5, with 9 bases aligning to TRBD2. V lost 2 bases and J lost 2; bases outside the gene matches: 6. Germline-derived CDR1 and CDR2 are ENHRY and SYGVKD. The CDR3 covers 16 residues. In DNA form, the CDR3 reads TGTGCCATCAGTGAGACTTTGACTAGCGGACAAGAGACCCAGTACTTC. It is translated as CAISETLTSGQETQYF.

V and J are TRBV12-2 and TRBJ2-7; the table's D call of TRBD2 was not tested on the DNA. TRBV12-2 is given as a pseudogene. The CDR3 has 16 amino acids. The CDR3 DNA is TGTGCAAGTCGCTTTCCGGGACTAGCGGACTCCTACGAGCAGTACGTC. Protein product: CASRFPGLADSYEQYV.

The chain links TRBV5-1 to TRBJ1-1; 8 nucleotides match TRBD1. Germline CDR1 reads SGHRS; CDR2 reads YFSETQ. The J segment lost 1 base and the V segment lost 6 bases, leaving 8 bases of the junction unmatched. The CDR3 consists of 15 residues. The CDR3 coding sequence is TGCGCCAGCACGAACGACAGGGGCGGGAACACTGAAGCTTTCTTT. Translating gives CASTNDRGGNTEAFF.

V is TRBV6-5 and J is TRBJ2-7, with 7 bases that match TRBD2. There are 15 residues in the CDR3. Germline V CDR1 and CDR2: MNHEY, SVGAGI. J gave up 2 bases and V 6 bases, and 10 bases lay outside the gene matches. CDR3 DNA sequence: TGTGCCAGCAGCGCCGGGAGGAGGGGACCCTACGAGCAGTACGTC. Protein sequence: CASSAGRRGPYEQYV.

A single count supports this clone. J is TRBJ2-3 and V is TRBV19; 8 bases match TRBD2. Germline V gene data show CDR1 as LNHDA and CDR2 as SQIVND (reference sequence). V shed 1 base and J 5 bases; nucleotides not matched to a gene: 8. The CDR3 runs to 16 residues. CDR3 sequence (DNA): TGTGCCAGTAGTATAGGGAGGCGGGAGGACGTAGATACGCAGTATTTT. Translating gives CASSIGRREDVDTQYF.

The chain links TRBV19 to TRBJ2-4, with TRBD2 matching over 7 bases. Germline V gene sequence: CDR1 LNHDA, CDR2 SQIVND (reference sequence). The CDR3 runs to 14 residues. Trimming removed 4 bases from V and 6 bases from J; junction bases left unmatched: 6. CDR3 in amino acids: CASSTRDYSNIQYF. CDR3 sequence (DNA): TGTGCCAGTAGTACCCGGGACTACTCAAACATTCAGTACTTC.

The chain has TRBV6-5 and TRBJ2-3; D perhaps matches TRBD2 (6 bases). Per germline, CDR1 MNHEY and CDR2 SVGAGI. This CDR3 is built from 15 residues. Trimming left V 2 bases short and J 0 bases short, with 9 bases between. CDR3 nucleotides: TGTGCCAGCAGTTACCGGGGGTCTAGCACAGATACGCAGTATTTT. Translated, it gives CASSYRGSSTDTQYF.